A selection of T cell receptor beta chains follows, all from one sample in a study of OX40 agonist ivuxolimab in advanced cancers. The data were produced by immunoSEQ multiplex PCR, yet TCRdb's version contains in-frame clones alone and is incomplete. The table records approximately 70,000 clones, 80% to 90% of them present only once. Sequencing was performed on CD4+ or CD8+ T cells sorted from blood, taken in a trial of the OX40 agonist ivuxolimab. These TCRs come from an adult with an advanced solid tumor such as melanoma, head and neck, liver or kidney cancer. CDR3s include the opening cysteine and the closing phenylalanine or tryptophan. D genes are given only for firm matches. Rows give clone size only sometimes, using once, few, many, or a class for an expanded clone.

clone_size: -
d_call: -
v_call: TRBV6-6
j_call: TRBJ1-4
cdr3_nt: TGTGCCAGCAGCCCCGGGGTGCTCACTAATGAAAAACTGTTTTTT
cdr3_aa: CASSPGVLTNEKLFF

clone_size: -
d_call: -
v_call: TRBV6-1
j_call: TRBJ1-2
cdr3_nt: TGTGCCAGCACGACAGTTTCGGGGTCTATCCGCTACACCTTC
cdr3_aa: CASTTVSGSIRYTF

clone_size: -
d_call: -
v_call: TRBV5-1
j_call: TRBJ2-7
cdr3_nt: TGCGCCAGCAGCCTCCAGTCCTCCTACGAGCAGTACTTC
cdr3_aa: CASSLQSSYEQYF

clone_size: -
d_call: -
v_call: TRBV2
j_call: TRBJ2-1
cdr3_nt: TGTGCCAGCAGGGGGGCCTTAAACAATGAGCAGTTCTTC
cdr3_aa: CASRGALNNEQFF

clone_size: -
d_call: TRBD2
v_call: TRBV7-2
j_call: TRBJ2-7
cdr3_nt: TGTGCCAGCAGCTTCGGGGAGGGAGCTTCCTACGAGCAGTACTTC
cdr3_aa: CASSFGEGASYEQYF

clone_size: -
d_call: -
v_call: TRBV7-8
j_call: TRBJ2-1
cdr3_nt: TGTGCCAGCAGCCTGCGGACAGCTTCCTACAATGAGCAGTTCTTC
cdr3_aa: CASSLRTASYNEQFF

clone_size: once
d_call: TRBD1
v_call: TRBV5-6
j_call: TRBJ1-2
cdr3_nt: TGTGCCAGCAGCTTGCCTGTTAGAACAGGGGAAAACTATGGCTACACCTTC
cdr3_aa: CASSLPVRTGENYGYTF

clone_size: -
d_call: TRBD2
v_call: TRBV19
j_call: TRBJ2-3
cdr3_nt: TGTGCCAGTAGTATGGCGGGGGGGCGATATACGCAGTATTTT
cdr3_aa: CASSMAGGRYTQYF

clone_size: few
d_call: -
v_call: TRBV27
j_call: TRBJ1-6
cdr3_nt: TGTGCCAGCAGTCCTCCGGGACGAGTGAATTCACCCCTCCACTTT
cdr3_aa: CASSPPGRVNSPLHF

clone_size: -
d_call: -
v_call: TRBV6-1
j_call: TRBJ1-4
cdr3_nt: TGTGCCAGCAGTGAAGGGGGAGGGGTGTATGAAAAACTGTTTTTT
cdr3_aa: CASSEGGGVYEKLFF

clone_size: -
d_call: -
v_call: TRBV6-5
j_call: TRBJ2-1
cdr3_nt: TGTGCCAGCAGTCGCACTTACCTCCTCGGGGAGCAGTTCTTC
cdr3_aa: CASSRTYLLGEQFF

clone_size: -
d_call: TRBD1
v_call: TRBV7-2
j_call: TRBJ1-2
cdr3_nt: TGTGCCAGCAGCCCCGGCGGGACAGGGGCTACAGCGTATGGCTACACCTTC
cdr3_aa: CASSPGGTGATAYGYTF

clone_size: once
d_call: -
v_call: TRBV11-2
j_call: TRBJ2-5
cdr3_nt: TGTGCCAGCAGCTTAGGAGCCAGCGGGCAAGAGACCCAGTACTTC
cdr3_aa: CASSLGASGQETQYF

clone_size: -
d_call: -
v_call: TRBV6-1
j_call: TRBJ1-3
cdr3_nt: TGTGCCAGCAGTGATGGAGGCCAAAACACCATATATTTT
cdr3_aa: CASSDGGQNTIYF

clone_size: -
d_call: -
v_call: TRBV6-1
j_call: TRBJ1-3
cdr3_nt: TGTGCCAGCGTGACATCGGGGGGCTCTGGAAACACCATATATTTT
cdr3_aa: CASVTSGGSGNTIYF

clone_size: -
d_call: -
v_call: TRBV5-5
j_call: TRBJ1-4
cdr3_nt: TGTGCCAGCAGCTTGGTTGCAGCGACGCTCCGTACTAATGAAAAACTGTTTTTT
cdr3_aa: CASSLVAATLRTNEKLFF

clone_size: once
d_call: -
v_call: TRBV6-6
j_call: TRBJ1-5
cdr3_nt: TGTGCCAGCAGTTACTCCCGGGCAGGGGGCAATCAGCCCCAGCATTTT
cdr3_aa: CASSYSRAGGNQPQHF

clone_size: -
d_call: -
v_call: TRBV20-1
j_call: TRBJ1-4
cdr3_nt: TGCAGTGCTTTAAAGGAAAAACTGTTTTTT
cdr3_aa: CSALKEKLFF

clone_size: -
d_call: TRBD2
v_call: TRBV11-2
j_call: TRBJ2-3
cdr3_nt: TGTGCCAGCAGCCAGGGACTAGCGGGGATCGCAGATACGCAGTATTTT
cdr3_aa: CASSQGLAGIADTQYF

clone_size: -
d_call: TRBD1
v_call: TRBV15
j_call: TRBJ2-1
cdr3_nt: TGTGCCACCAGCAGGGGACAGGGGAATGAGCAGTTCTTC
cdr3_aa: CATSRGQGNEQFF